The rows below give T cell receptor beta chains drawn from one sample of a study of T cells after yellow fever vaccination. TCRdb re-called the 5' RACE reads with MiXCR, one entry per CDR3 protein. Altogether around 260,000 distinct CDR3 sequences are present, around 4.9% being singletons, with the ten largest covering roughly 3.3%. Sequencing used CD4+ T cells sorted from PBMCs, obtained on the day of the yellow fever booster vaccination. The receptors originated from a man between 18 and 35 years old who received the YFV17D yellow fever vaccine. Both conserved end residues are part of each CDR3. Fields, in order: V gene, clone size, J gene, D gene, CDR3 protein, CDR3 DNA. D genes are given only for firm matches. Size tells how often a clone was seen (once, few, many) or the class of an expanded clone, and some rows leave it out.

V gene: TRBV4-3
clone size: many
J gene: TRBJ1-1
D gene: -
CDR3 protein: CASSHARGGIDTEAFF
CDR3 DNA: TGCGCCAGCAGCCATGCCCGAGGGGGGATTGACACTGAAGCTTTCTTT

V gene: TRBV12-3/TRBV12-4
clone size: many
J gene: TRBJ1-1
D gene: -
CDR3 protein: CASSNAGIGAFF
CDR3 DNA: TGTGCCAGCAGCAATGCGGGAATAGGAGCTTTCTTT

V gene: TRBV5-1
clone size: -
J gene: TRBJ2-3
D gene: -
CDR3 protein: CASSWGHEMGTDTQYF
CDR3 DNA: TGCGCCAGCAGCTGGGGACACGAGATGGGCACAGATACGCAGTATTTT

V gene: TRBV7-9
clone size: many
J gene: TRBJ2-5
D gene: -
CDR3 protein: CASGGGQETQYF
CDR3 DNA: TGTGCCAGCGGGGGCGGCCAAGAGACCCAGTACTTC

V gene: TRBV9
clone size: few
J gene: TRBJ2-3
D gene: TRBD2
CDR3 protein: CASSVGRGANTDTQYF
CDR3 DNA: TGTGCCAGCAGCGTAGGGCGGGGGGCCAATACAGATACGCAGTATTTT

V gene: TRBV7-3
clone size: many
J gene: TRBJ2-1
D gene: -
CDR3 protein: CASSPPDYNEQFF
CDR3 DNA: TGTGCCAGCAGCCCACCTGATTACAATGAGCAGTTCTTC

V gene: TRBV7-9
clone size: many
J gene: TRBJ2-7
D gene: -
CDR3 protein: CASRELAGPKDYEQYF
CDR3 DNA: TGTGCCAGCAGGGAACTCGCGGGGCCGAAAGACTACGAGCAGTACTTC

V gene: TRBV7-8
clone size: few
J gene: TRBJ1-3
D gene: -
CDR3 protein: CASSLVYSGNTIYF
CDR3 DNA: TGTGCCAGCAGCTTAGTATACTCTGGAAACACCATATATTTT

V gene: TRBV6-2/TRBV6-3
clone size: many
J gene: TRBJ2-1
D gene: TRBD2
CDR3 protein: CASRGGVEQFF
CDR3 DNA: TGTGCCAGCAGGGGAGGGGTTGAGCAGTTCTTC

V gene: TRBV4-1
clone size: many
J gene: TRBJ1-1
D gene: -
CDR3 protein: CASSQALLLGNTEAFF
CDR3 DNA: TGCGCCAGCAGCCAAGCGTTACTCCTCGGGAACACTGAAGCTTTCTTT

V gene: TRBV7-2
clone size: many
J gene: TRBJ2-5
D gene: -
CDR3 protein: CASSLFSRGQETQYF
CDR3 DNA: TGTGCCAGCAGCTTATTTTCCAGGGGACAAGAGACCCAGTACTTC

V gene: TRBV5-1
clone size: few
J gene: TRBJ1-1
D gene: -
CDR3 protein: CASSTGPNTEAFF
CDR3 DNA: TGCGCCAGCAGCACAGGCCCGAACACTGAAGCTTTCTTT

V gene: TRBV6-5
clone size: few
J gene: TRBJ1-6
D gene: -
CDR3 protein: CASSYSFGGELNSPLHF
CDR3 DNA: TGTGCCAGCAGTTACTCCTTCGGGGGGGAGCTTAATTCACCCCTCCACTTT

V gene: TRBV14
clone size: -
J gene: TRBJ1-1
D gene: -
CDR3 protein: CASSQEWTEAFF
CDR3 DNA: TGTGCCAGCAGCCAAGAATGGACTGAAGCTTTCTTT

V gene: TRBV6-6
clone size: -
J gene: TRBJ2-2
D gene: -
CDR3 protein: CASSYLAQGAGELFF
CDR3 DNA: TGTGCCAGCAGTTACCTAGCCCAGGGCGCCGGGGAGCTGTTTTTT

V gene: TRBV14
clone size: -
J gene: TRBJ2-5
D gene: -
CDR3 protein: CASSRDPQETQYF
CDR3 DNA: TGTGCCAGCAGCCGAGACCCACAAGAGACCCAGTACTTC

V gene: TRBV3-1
clone size: -
J gene: TRBJ1-5
D gene: -
CDR3 protein: CASSQSVSNQPQHF
CDR3 DNA: TGTGCCAGCAGCCAAAGCGTTAGCAATCAGCCCCAGCATTTT

V gene: TRBV29-1
clone size: few
J gene: TRBJ1-5
D gene: -
CDR3 protein: CSVGGNRNQPQHF
CDR3 DNA: TGCAGCGTTGGGGGGAACAGGAATCAGCCCCAGCATTTT